At least ten counts were recorded for the clone carrying this T cell receptor beta chain. Its cognate antigen is unknown. This sample stems from a study of T cells in Graves' hyperthyroidism and ophthalmopathy. As for the study in general: Peripheral blood was secured at the point of initial diagnosis, before any treatment. Findings of the study overall: Stable hyperthyroidism was told apart from ophthalmopathy by a model built on 13 V-J features. Researchers found most expanded thyroid clonotypes above 0.001 in blood as well.

The V gene end was trimmed by 5 bases and the J gene end by 4 bases; junction bases not matched to a gene: 6. Germline-derived CDR1 and CDR2 are DFQATT and SNEGSKA (reference sequence). CDR3 length: 14 residues. The diagnoses drew upon clinical symptoms, serum thyroxine and TRAb, thyroid ultrasound and orbital computed tomography. RNA transcripts served as the template for amplifying TCR beta CDR3 regions. A set of HTBI primers served as the primers for a first-round RT-PCR of the TCR CDR3. TCRdb called the multiplex PCR reads again in MiXCR, with one record for every CDR3 protein. The sample yields more than 500,000 distinct CDR3 sequences, 15% to 20% seen once.

The source material was blood. The chain employs TRBV20-1 and TRBJ2-1, with TRBD2 matching 9 bases. This receptor was obtained from a woman aged 25 to 39 with Graves' ophthalmopathy. This CDR3 reads CSALRLADYNEQFF. In nucleotides, the CDR3 is TGCAGTGCTCTAAGACTAGCGGATTACAATGAGCAGTTCTTC.